A single sample gave rise to the 15 T cell receptor beta chains below, sequenced in a study of blood T cells in healthy people across ages. A second roughly 7 to 11 cycle PCR used barcoded and J-beta primers. Via MiXCR, TCRdb re-called the 5' RACE reads, giving one row per CDR3 protein. The sample lists roughly 1,100,000 distinct CDR3 sequences; 20% to 25% were seen once. This sample also belongs to another study, concerning T cells of mothers and their children.

The material sequenced was blood. Every receptor here comes from a girl aged 2-15 years in good health.

This rearrangement joins TRBV12-3 or TRBV12-4 to TRBJ2-1; 10 bases agree with TRBD1. CDR3 size: 16 residues. Trimming cost V 3 bases and J 6 bases; bases outside gene matches: 8. CDR3 protein: CASSFLGTGVGNEQFF. As DNA, the CDR3 is TGTGCCAGCAGTTTTTTAGGGACAGGGGTTGGCAATGAGCAGTTCTTC.

V and J are TRBV10-3 and TRBJ2-1, with 9 nucleotides matching TRBD2. This CDR3 spans 14 amino acids. V lost 2 bases to trimming and J lost 6 bases; unmatched junction nucleotides: 2. Germline V CDR1 and CDR2: ENHRY, SYGVKD. CDR3 sequence (DNA): TGTGCCATCAGTGAGACTAGCGGGCCCAATGAGCAGTTCTTC. Encoded protein: CAISETSGPNEQFF.

This clonotype has just a few counts. The chain combines TRBV9 with TRBJ2-5, with 15 nucleotides matching TRBD2. Germline lookup yields CDR1 SGDLS and CDR2 YYNGEE. Trimming took 3 bases from V and 2 from J; bases not matched to a gene: 5. This CDR3 is built from 17 residues. In DNA, the CDR3 is TGTGCCAGCAGCGAGGGACTAGCGGGGGGACCGCAAGAGACCCAGTACTTC. The encoded protein is CASSEGLAGGPQETQYF. The full variable domain, rest sourced from reference TRBV9 and TRBJ2-5, is DSGVTQTPKHLITATGQRVTLRCSPRSGDLSVYWYQQSLDQGLQFLIQYYNGEERAKGNILERFSAQQFPDLHSELNLSSLELGDSALYFCASSEGLAGGPQETQYFGPGTRLLVL.

This clonotype was seen just once. The chain couples TRBV12-3 or TRBV12-4 to TRBJ2-7; D might be TRBD1 (6 bases). The CDR3 is 16 residues long. The ends were cut back, 7 bases at V and 1 base at J, with 20 bases in the middle. This chain's CDR3 is CASTMYSRGSSYEQYF. CDR3 DNA: TGTGCCAGCACCATGTACAGCAGGGGAAGTTCCTACGAGCAGTACTTC.

The chain employs TRBV5-6 and TRBJ2-1, with D tentatively TRBD1 (5 bases). Trimming cost V 4 bases and J 1 base, with 9 bases left between them. This CDR3 contains 14 residues. Germline V gene lookup returns CDR1 SGHDT and CDR2 YYEEEE. Here the CDR3 DNA reads TGTGCCAGCAGCCTGCGACAGTCCTACAATGAGCAGTTCTTC. Encoded protein: CASSLRQSYNEQFF.

This clonotype was recorded a few times. The rearrangement links TRBV11-2 to TRBJ2-7, with 7 positions matching TRBD1. This CDR3 is 14 amino acids long. The trim removed 3 bases at V and 5 bases at J, leaving 7 bases unmatched. From germline, CDR1 is SGHAT and CDR2 FQNNGV. CDR3: CASSLGDSADEQYF. DNA of the CDR3: TGTGCCAGCAGCTTGGGGGACAGTGCTGACGAGCAGTACTTC.

The V call is TRBV5-6, the J call TRBJ2-3; 8 bases align to TRBD2. This CDR3 contains 18 residues. Trimming took 2 bases from V and 3 from J; bases not matched to a gene: 14. CDR1 and CDR2 from the germline V gene are SGHDT and YYEEEE. The CDR3 reads CASSLGAGAGWETDTQYF. In DNA form, the CDR3 reads TGTGCCAGCAGCTTAGGAGCGGGGGCGGGGTGGGAAACAGATACGCAGTATTTT.

The V gene is TRBV12-3 or TRBV12-4, the J gene TRBJ1-2; D is unclear. The length of the CDR3 is 13 residues. The V end lost 5 bases, the J end lost 6 bases, and 13 bases lay between the germline ends. CDR3 residues: CASSALDGNGYTF. Here the CDR3 DNA reads TGTGCCAGCAGTGCCCTGGACGGAAATGGCTACACCTTC.

This clonotype was seen more than once but under ten times. The genes are TRBV28 and TRBJ1-2; a weak D match, TRBD1 (6 bases). The CDR3 has 13 amino acids. Germline V gives CDR1 MDHEN, CDR2 SYDVKM. CDR3 in DNA: TGTGGGGCAGGGGCCCTTACTAACTATGGCTACACCTTC. It encodes CGAGALTNYGYTF.

The V gene is TRBV29-1, the J gene TRBJ2-3; a weak D match, TRBD2 (6 bases). The CDR3 is made up of 18 amino acids. Germline V CDR1 and CDR2: SQVTM, ANQGSEA. Trimming pared 3 bases from V and 0 bases from J, leaving 22 bases between. The CDR3 region has the DNA TGCAGCGTTGAGAAAGGCGGGAACCGGATTACTAGCACAGATACGCAGTATTTT. Translating gives CSVEKGGNRITSTDTQYF.

V gene TRBV7-9 combines with J gene TRBJ2-5; TRBD1 agrees at 7 bases. V shed 0 bases and J 4 bases; nucleotides not matched to a gene: 5. CDR1 and CDR2 from the germline V gene are SEHNR and FQNEAQ (reference sequence). This CDR3 region has 15 residues. The CDR3 nucleotides are TGTGCCAGCAGCTTAGCTCTGTGGGACAGAGAGACCCAGTACTTC. As protein: CASSLALWDRETQYF.

This clonotype was found a few times. The rearrangement uses TRBV15 and TRBJ2-3, with D hard to call. Germline CDR1 LNHNV, CDR2 YYDKDF (reference sequence). This CDR3 spans 16 amino acids. Trimming took 1 base from V and 0 from J, leaving 11 bases between them. CDR3 bases: TGTGCCACCAGCAGAGTTTACGGCACTAGCACAGATACGCAGTATTTT. Translation: CATSRVYGTSTDTQYF. The full variable domain, completed using reference TRBV15 and TRBJ2-3, is DAMVIQNPRYQVTQFGKPVTLSCSQTLNHNVMYWYQQKSSQAPKLLFHYYDKDFNNEADTPDNFQSRRPNTSFCFLDIRSPGLGDTAMYLCATSRVYGTSTDTQYFGPGTRLTVL.

The chain uses TRBV20-1 and TRBJ2-5; 12 positions agree with TRBD2. The DNA matches TRBJ2-1 better at its end, which makes the J call doubtful. The CDR3 covers 16 residues. CDR1 DFQATT and CDR2 SNEGSKA come from the germline V gene (reference sequence). The CDR3: CSARDALAGGDNEQFF. CDR3 coding DNA: TGCAGTGCTAGAGATGCCCTAGCGGGGGGGGACAATGAGCAGTTCTTC.

This chain links TRBV11-1 with TRBJ2-1, with 10 bases aligning to TRBD2. V lost 1 base to trimming and J lost 9 bases; unmatched junction nucleotides: 6. The CDR3 length is 15 residues. CDR1 is SGHAT, CDR2 FQDESV, per germline (reference sequence). CDR3 in DNA: TGTGCCAGCAGCTTAGTCGGGACTAGCGCTAGTGAGCAGTTCTTC. Its protein is CASSLVGTSASEQFF. Full variable domain (missing parts from reference TRBV11-1 and TRBJ2-1): EAEVAQSPRYKITEKSQAVAFWCDPISGHATLYWYRQILGQGPELLVQFQDESVVDDSQLPKDRFSAERLKGVDSTLKIQPAELGDSAMYLCASSLVGTSASEQFFGPGTRLTVL.

This clonotype was picked up a small number of times. This rearrangement joins TRBV5-1 to TRBJ2-2; the D is unclear. Trimming pared 4 bases from V and 6 bases from J, leaving 10 bases between. The V gene's germline CDR1 is SGHRS and CDR2 YFSETQ. This CDR3 is built from 13 residues. The CDR3 is CASSGSGPGELFF. In nucleotides, the CDR3 is TGCGCCAGCAGCGGTTCTGGGCCCGGGGAGCTGTTTTTT.